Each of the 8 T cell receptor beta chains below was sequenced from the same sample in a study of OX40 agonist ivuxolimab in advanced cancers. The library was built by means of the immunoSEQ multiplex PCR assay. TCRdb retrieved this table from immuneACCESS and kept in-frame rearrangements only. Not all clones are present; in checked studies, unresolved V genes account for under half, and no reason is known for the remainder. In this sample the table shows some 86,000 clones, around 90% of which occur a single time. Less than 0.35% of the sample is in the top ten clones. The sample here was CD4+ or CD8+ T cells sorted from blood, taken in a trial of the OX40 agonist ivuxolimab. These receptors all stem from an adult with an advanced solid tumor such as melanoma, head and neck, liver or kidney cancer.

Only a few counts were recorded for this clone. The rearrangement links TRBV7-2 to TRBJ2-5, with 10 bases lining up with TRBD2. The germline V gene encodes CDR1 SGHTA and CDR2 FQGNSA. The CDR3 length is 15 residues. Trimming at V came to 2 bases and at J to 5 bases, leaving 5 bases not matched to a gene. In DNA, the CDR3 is TGTGCCAGCAGCTTAAGGAGCGGGGGGGCGGAGACCCAGTACTTC. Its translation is CASSLRSGGAETQYF. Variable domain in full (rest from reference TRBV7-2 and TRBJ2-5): GAGVSQSPSNKVTEKGKDVELRCDPISGHTALYWYRQSLGQGLEFLIYFQGNSAPDKSGLPSDRFSAERTGGSVSTLTIQRTQQEDSAVYLCASSLRSGGAETQYFGPGTRLLVL.

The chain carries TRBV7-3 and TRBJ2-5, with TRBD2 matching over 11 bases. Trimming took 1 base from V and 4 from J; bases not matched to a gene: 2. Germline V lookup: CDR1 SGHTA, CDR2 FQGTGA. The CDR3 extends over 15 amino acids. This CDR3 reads CASSLSGLAGETQYF. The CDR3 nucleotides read TGTGCCAGCAGCTTAAGTGGACTAGCGGGAGAGACCCAGTACTTC.

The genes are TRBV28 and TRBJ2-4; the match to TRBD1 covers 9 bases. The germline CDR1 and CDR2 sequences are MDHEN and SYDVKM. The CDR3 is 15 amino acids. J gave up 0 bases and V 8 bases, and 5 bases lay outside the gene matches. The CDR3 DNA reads TGTGCCAGCGGGACAGGGACCGTAGCCAAAAACATTCAGTACTTC. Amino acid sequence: CASGTGTVAKNIQYF.

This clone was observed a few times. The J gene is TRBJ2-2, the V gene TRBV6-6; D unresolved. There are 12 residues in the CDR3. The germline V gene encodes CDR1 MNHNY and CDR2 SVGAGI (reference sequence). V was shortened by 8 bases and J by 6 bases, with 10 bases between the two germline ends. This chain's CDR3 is CASGSGPGELFF. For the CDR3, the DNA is TGTGCCAGCGGGTCGGGTCCCGGGGAGCTGTTTTTT.

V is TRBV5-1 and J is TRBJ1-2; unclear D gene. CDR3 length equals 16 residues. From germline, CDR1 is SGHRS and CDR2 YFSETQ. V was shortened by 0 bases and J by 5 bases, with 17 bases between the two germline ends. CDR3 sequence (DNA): TGCGCCAGCAGCTTGGAGGGAAGGCACAGATCATATGGCTACACCTTC. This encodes CASSLEGRHRSYGYTF.

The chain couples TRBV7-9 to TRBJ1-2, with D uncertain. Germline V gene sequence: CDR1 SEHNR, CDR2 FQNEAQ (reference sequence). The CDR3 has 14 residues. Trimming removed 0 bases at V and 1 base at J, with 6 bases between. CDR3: CASSLAADNYGYTF. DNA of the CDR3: TGTGCCAGCAGCTTAGCAGCGGATAACTATGGCTACACCTTC.

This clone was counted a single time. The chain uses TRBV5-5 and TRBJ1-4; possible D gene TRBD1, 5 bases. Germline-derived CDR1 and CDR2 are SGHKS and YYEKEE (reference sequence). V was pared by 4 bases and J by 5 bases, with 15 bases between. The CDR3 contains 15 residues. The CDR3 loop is CASSLNQGRNEKLFF. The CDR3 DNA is TGTGCCAGCAGCCTTAACCAGGGAAGAAATGAAAAACTGTTTTTT.

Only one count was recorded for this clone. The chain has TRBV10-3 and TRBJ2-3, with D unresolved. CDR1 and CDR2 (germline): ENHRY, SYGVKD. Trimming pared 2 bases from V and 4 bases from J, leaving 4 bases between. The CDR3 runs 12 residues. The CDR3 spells CAISEGADTQYF. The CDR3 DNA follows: TGTGCCATCAGTGAGGGGGCAGATACGCAGTATTTT.